This TCR beta chain was recorded in a study of post-analysis software for immune sequencing data. Regarding the study as a whole: Those samples that were prepared in the same batch co-clustered strongly by F measure. Five or six TRBV segments appeared more often in patients than in controls, and TRBV5-6, TRBV5-1 and TRBV20-1 were among these.

This clonotype was observed a handful of times. What it binds is not known. Prepared libraries of TCR beta cDNA carried unique molecular identifiers. Each CDR3 protein is one row after TCRdb ran MiXCR on the PCR reads. The table has hundreds of thousands of distinct CDR3 sequences, nearly 45% seen once. Germline CDR1 reads SQVTM; CDR2 reads ANQGSEA. The CDR3 is made up of 14 amino acids. The sequence derives from a girl aged 5-17 years with multiple sclerosis. The V and J genes are TRBV29-1 and TRBJ2-7, with 8 bases lining up with TRBD2. The sample taken for sequencing was blood. This CDR3 is CSKMVAGISYEQYF. The DNA of the CDR3 is TGCAGTAAGATGGTAGCGGGGATCTCCTACGAGCAGTACTTC.